This T cell receptor (beta chain) originates from a study of Ad26.COV2.S vaccination and SARS-CoV-2 variants. Points from the study as a whole: Substantial breadth was reported for post-vaccination spike-specific CD8+ and CD4+ T cells. Vaccinated and placebo-treated recipients had similar non-spike TCR breadth. Spike-specific TCR breadth ran higher among vaccine recipients than placebo recipients. Analytic work on TCR breadth and depth might have understated the full extent of total T cell responses.

The CDR3 has 14 residues. The J segment lost 7 bases and the V segment lost 3 bases, leaving 6 bases of the junction unmatched. CDR1 MNHNS and CDR2 SASEGT come from the germline V gene. Profiled with immunoSEQ multiplex PCR; TCRdb holds only in-frame clones, not every one. Altogether fewer than 50,000 clones are present, around 83% being singletons, with the ten largest covering about 45%. This clone showed up just a few times. Its antigen is not identified. Specimen: peripheral blood, collected after recovery from COVID-19. The rearrangement links TRBV6-1 to TRBJ1-5; TRBD1 matches 7 bases. This TCR was recovered from a human donor who had recovered from COVID-19. The CDR3 is CASSEADRVQPQHF. CDR3 nucleotide sequence: TGTGCCAGCAGTGAGGCTGACAGGGTCCAGCCCCAGCATTTT.